The text below deals with one T cell receptor (beta chain). The assay was immunoSEQ multiplex PCR, and TCRdb's table has in-frame clones only and misses some. The sample lists under 250,000 clones, approximately 90% seen once, with under 3.5% in the top ten. The record originates from a study of blood T cell repertoires in COVID-19. Germline CDR1 and CDR2: PRHDT and FYEKMQ (reference sequence). This CDR3 spans 14 amino acids. With 4 bases removed from V and 7 bases from J, the gap between germline ends came to 13 bases. The chain uses TRBV13 and TRBJ1-4, with D uncertain. This TCR derives from a man aged 30 to 45 with COVID-19, enrolled during active disease. Sequencing input: peripheral blood. The CDR3 spells CASSSRAAGEKLFF. CDR3 in DNA: TGTGCCAGCAGCTCGCGGGCCGCGGGTGAAAAACTGTTTTTT. Based on the CDR3 plus reference TRBV13 and TRBJ1-4, the full variable domain is AAGVIQSPRHLIKEKRETATLKCYPIPRHDTVYWYQQGPGQDPQFLISFYEKMQSDKGSIPDRFSAQQFSDYHSELNMSSLELGDSALYFCASSSRAAGEKLFFGSGTQLSVL.